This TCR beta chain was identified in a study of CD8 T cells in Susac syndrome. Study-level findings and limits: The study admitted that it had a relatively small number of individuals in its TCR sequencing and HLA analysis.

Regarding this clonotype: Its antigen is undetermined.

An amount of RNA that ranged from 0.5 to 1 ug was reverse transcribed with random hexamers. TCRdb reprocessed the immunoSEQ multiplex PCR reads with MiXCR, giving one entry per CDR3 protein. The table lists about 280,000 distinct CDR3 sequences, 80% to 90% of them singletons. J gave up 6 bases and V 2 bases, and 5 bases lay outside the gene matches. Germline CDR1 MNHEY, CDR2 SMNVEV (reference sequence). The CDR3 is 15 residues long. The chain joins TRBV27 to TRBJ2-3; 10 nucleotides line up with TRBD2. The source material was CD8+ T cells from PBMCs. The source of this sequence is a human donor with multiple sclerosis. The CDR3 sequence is CASSLAAGGMDTQYF. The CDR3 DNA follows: TGTGCCAGCAGTTTAGCAGCGGGAGGGATGGATACGCAGTATTTT.